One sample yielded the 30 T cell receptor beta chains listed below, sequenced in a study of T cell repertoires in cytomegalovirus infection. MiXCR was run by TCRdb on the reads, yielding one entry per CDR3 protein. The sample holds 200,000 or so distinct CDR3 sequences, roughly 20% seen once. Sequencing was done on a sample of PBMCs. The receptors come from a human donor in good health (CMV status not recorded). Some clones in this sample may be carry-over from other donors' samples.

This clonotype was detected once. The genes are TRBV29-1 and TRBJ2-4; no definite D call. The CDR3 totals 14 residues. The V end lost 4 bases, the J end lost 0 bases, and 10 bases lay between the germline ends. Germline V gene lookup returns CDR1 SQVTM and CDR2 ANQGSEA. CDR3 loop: CSVAPGLAKNIQYF. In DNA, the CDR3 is TGCAGCGTTGCCCCGGGCCTAGCCAAAAACATTCAGTACTTC. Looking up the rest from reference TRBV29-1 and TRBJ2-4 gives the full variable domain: SAVISQKPSRDICQRGTSLTIQCQVDSQVTMMFWYRQQPGQSLTLIATANQGSEATYESGFVIDKFPISRPNLTFSTLTVSNMSPEDSSIYLCSVAPGLAKNIQYFGAGTRLSVL.

CDR3: CAIRPGTGTSTNEKLFF. CDR3 bases: TGTGCCATCAGACCCGGGACAGGGACCTCAACTAATGAAAAACTGTTTTTT. This sequence joins TRBV10-3 and TRBJ1-4; 9 bases map to TRBD1. Looked up from germline, CDR1 is ENHRY and CDR2 is SYGVKD. The V and J ends lost 6 bases and 0 bases, in that order; junction bases with no gene match: 8. The CDR3 length is 17 residues.

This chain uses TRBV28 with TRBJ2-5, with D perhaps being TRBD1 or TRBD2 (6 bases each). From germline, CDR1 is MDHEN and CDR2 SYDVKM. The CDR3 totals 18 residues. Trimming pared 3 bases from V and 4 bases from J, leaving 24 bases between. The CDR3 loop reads CASSFFLDRVGGGETQYF. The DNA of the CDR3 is TGTGCCAGCAGTTTTTTCTTGGACCGGGTTGGAGGGGGAGAGACCCAGTACTTC.

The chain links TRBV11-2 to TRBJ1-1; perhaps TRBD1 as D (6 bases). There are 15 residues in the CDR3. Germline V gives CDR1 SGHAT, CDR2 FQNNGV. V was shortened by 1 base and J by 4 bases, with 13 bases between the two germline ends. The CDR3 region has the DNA TGTGCCAGCAGCTTAGTCGGGGGCCCGGGCACTGAAGCTTTCTTT. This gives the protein CASSLVGGPGTEAFF.

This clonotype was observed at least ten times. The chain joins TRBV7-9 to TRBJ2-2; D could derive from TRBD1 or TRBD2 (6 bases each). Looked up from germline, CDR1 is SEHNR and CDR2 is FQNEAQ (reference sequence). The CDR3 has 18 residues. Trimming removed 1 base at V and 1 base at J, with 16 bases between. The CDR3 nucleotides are TGTGCCAGCAGCTTAGGGGGGGCAGGACCCCAGAACACCGGGGAGCTGTTTTTT. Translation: CASSLGGAGPQNTGELFF.

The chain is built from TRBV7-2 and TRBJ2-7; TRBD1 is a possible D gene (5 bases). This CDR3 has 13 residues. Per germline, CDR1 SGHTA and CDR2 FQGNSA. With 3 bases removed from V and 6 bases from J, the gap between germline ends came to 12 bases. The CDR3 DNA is TGTGCCAGCAGCTTGGGGCCCTTCGGCGAGCAGTACTTC. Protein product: CASSLGPFGEQYF.

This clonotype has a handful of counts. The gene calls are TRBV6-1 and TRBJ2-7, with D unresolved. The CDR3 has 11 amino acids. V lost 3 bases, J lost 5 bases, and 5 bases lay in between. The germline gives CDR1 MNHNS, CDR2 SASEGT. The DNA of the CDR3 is TGTGCCAGCAGTGATCTGGACGAGCAGTACTTC. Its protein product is CASSDLDEQYF.

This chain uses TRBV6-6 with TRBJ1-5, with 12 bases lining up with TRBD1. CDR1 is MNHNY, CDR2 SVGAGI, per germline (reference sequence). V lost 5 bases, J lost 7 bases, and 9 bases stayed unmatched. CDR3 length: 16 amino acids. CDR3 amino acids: CASSGKGQGALQPQHF. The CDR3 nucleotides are TGTGCCAGCAGTGGGAAGGGACAGGGGGCTTTACAGCCCCAGCATTTT.

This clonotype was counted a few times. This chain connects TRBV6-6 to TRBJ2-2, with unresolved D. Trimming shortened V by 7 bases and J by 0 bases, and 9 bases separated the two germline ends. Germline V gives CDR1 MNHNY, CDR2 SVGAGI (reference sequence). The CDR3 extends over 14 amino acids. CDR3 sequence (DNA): TGTGCCAGCACCATCGGCGCGAACACCGGGGAGCTGTTTTTT. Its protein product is CASTIGANTGELFF.

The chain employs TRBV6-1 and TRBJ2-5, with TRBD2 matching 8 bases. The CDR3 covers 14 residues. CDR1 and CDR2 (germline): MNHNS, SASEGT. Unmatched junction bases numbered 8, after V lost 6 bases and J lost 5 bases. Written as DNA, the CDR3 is TGTGCCAGCAGAATAGCGGGGTCCCTGGAGACCCAGTACTTC. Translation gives CASRIAGSLETQYF.

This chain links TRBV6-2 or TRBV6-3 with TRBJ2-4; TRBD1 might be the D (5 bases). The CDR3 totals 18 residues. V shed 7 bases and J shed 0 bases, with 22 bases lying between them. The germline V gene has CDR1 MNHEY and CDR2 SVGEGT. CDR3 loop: CASKKGHVTPLAKNIQYF. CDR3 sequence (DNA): TGTGCCAGCAAAAAGGGGCATGTGACGCCCTTAGCCAAAAACATTCAGTACTTC.

CDR3 region: CASTATYIHEQYF. The CDR3 DNA is TGCGCCAGCACTGCCACGTACATCCACGAGCAGTACTTC. The V and J genes are TRBV5-1 and TRBJ2-7, with D hard to call. This CDR3 is built from 13 residues. Germline assignment: CDR1 SGHRS and CDR2 YFSETQ. V dropped 6 bases and J dropped 5 bases, with 15 bases sitting between them.

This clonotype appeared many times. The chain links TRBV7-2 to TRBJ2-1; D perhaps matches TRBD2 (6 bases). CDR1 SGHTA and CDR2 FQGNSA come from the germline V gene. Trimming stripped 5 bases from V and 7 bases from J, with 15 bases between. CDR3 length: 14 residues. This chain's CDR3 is CASSQARLGNEQFF. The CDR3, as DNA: TGTGCCAGCAGCCAAGCGCGACTAGGGAATGAGCAGTTCTTC.

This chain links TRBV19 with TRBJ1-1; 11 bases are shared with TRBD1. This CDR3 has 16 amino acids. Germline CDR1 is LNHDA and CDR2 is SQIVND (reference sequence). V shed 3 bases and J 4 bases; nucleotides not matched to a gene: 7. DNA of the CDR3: TGTGCCAGTAGTATCCCCCGCGGACAGGGGGCCACTGAAGCTTTCTTT. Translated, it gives CASSIPRGQGATEAFF.

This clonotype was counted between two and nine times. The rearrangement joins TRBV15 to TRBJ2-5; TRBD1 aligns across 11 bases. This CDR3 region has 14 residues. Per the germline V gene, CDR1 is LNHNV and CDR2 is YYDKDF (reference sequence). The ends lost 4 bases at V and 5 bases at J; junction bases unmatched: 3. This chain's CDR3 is CATSIGQGAETQYF. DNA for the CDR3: TGTGCCACCAGCATAGGACAGGGGGCTGAGACCCAGTACTTC.

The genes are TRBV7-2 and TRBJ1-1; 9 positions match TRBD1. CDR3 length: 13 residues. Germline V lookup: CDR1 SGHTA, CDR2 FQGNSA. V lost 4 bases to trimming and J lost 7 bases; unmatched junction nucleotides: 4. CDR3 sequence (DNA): TGTGCCAGCAGCTCACAGGGGGCGGGTGAAGCTTTCTTT. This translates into CASSSQGAGEAFF.

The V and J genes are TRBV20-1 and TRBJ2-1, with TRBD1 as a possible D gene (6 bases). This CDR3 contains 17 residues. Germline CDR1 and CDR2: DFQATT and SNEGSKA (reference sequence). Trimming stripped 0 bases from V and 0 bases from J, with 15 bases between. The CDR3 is CSARDLFGGSSYNEQFF. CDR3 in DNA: TGCAGTGCTAGAGATCTCTTTGGGGGCAGCTCCTACAATGAGCAGTTCTTC.

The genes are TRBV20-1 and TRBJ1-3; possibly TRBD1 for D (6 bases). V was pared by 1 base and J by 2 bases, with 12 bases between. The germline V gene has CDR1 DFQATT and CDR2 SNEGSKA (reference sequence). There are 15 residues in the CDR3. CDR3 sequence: CSARAPGEAGNTIYF. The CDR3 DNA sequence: TGCAGTGCTAGAGCGCCAGGGGAAGCTGGAAACACCATATATTTT.

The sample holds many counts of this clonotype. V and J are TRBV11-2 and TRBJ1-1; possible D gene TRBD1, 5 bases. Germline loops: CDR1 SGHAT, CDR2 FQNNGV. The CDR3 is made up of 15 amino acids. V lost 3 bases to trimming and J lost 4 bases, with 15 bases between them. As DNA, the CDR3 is TGTGCCAGCAGCTTTGATAATGTCGGGGGCACTGAAGCTTTCTTT. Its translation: CASSFDNVGGTEAFF.

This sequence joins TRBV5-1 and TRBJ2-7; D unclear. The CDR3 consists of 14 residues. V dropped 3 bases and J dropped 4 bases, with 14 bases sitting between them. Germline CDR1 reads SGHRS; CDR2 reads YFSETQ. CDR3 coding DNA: TGCGCCAGCAGCTCGGACCCGGCCTCTTACGAGCAGTACTTC. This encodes CASSSDPASYEQYF.

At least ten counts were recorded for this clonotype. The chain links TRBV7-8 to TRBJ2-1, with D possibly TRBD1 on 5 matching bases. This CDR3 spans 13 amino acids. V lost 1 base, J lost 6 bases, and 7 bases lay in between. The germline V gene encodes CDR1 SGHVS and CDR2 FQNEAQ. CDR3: CASSLDRSNEQFF. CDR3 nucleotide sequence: TGTGCCAGCAGCTTAGACAGGTCCAATGAGCAGTTCTTC.

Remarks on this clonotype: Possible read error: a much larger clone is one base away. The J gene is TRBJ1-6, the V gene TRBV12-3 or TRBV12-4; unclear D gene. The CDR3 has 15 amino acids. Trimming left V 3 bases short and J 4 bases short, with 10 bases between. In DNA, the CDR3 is TGTGCCAGCAGTTTCGGAGGACTGTATAATTCACCCCTCCACTTT. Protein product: CASSFGGLYNSPLHF.

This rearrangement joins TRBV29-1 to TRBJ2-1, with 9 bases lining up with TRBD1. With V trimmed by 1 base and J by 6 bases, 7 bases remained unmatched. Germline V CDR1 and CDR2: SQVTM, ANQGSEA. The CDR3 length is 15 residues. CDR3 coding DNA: TGCAGCGTTGAAGGGCTGCGGGACAGGGTCAATGAGCAGTTCTTC. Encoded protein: CSVEGLRDRVNEQFF.

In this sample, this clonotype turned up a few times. CDR3 bases: TGTGCCAGCAGTTCCAGGGAAAGCTCCTACGAGCAGTACTTC. Its translation is CASSSRESSYEQYF. The chain joins TRBV12-3 or TRBV12-4 to TRBJ2-7; D is perhaps TRBD1 (5 bases). The CDR3 extends over 14 amino acids. V shed 4 bases and J shed 0 bases, with 10 bases lying between them.

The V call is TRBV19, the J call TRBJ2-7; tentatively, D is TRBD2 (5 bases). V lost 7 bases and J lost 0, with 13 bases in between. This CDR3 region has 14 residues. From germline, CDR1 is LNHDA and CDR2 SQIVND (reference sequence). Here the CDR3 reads CASTPNRDSYEQYF. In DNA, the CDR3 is TGTGCCAGTACCCCCAACCGGGACTCCTACGAGCAGTACTTC. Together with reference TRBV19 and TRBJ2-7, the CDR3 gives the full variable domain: DGGITQSPKYLFRKEGQNVTLSCEQNLNHDAMYWYRQDPGQGLRLIYYSQIVNDFQKGDIAEGYSVSREKKESFPLTVTSAQKNPTAFYLCASTPNRDSYEQYFGPGTRLTVT.

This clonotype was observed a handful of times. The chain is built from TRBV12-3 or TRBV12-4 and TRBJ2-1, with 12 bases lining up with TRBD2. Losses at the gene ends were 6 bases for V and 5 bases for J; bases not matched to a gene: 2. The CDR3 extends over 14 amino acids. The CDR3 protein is CASSRLAGDNEQFF. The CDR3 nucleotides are TGTGCCAGCAGCCGACTAGCGGGAGACAATGAGCAGTTCTTC.

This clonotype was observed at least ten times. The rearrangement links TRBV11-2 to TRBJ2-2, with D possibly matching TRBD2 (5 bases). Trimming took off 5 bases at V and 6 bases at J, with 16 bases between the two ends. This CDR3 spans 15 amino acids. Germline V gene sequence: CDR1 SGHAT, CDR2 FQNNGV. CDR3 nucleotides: TGTGCCAGCAGCGACTATAGGCGGTCATCCGGGGAGCTGTTTTTT. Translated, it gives CASSDYRRSSGELFF.

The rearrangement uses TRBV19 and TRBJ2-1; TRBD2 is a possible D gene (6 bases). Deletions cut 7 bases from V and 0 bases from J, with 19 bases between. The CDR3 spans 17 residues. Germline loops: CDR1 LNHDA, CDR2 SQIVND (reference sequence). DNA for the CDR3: TGTGCCAGTACCATCGAACGGGAGAGGGCCTCCTACAATGAGCAGTTCTTC. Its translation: CASTIERERASYNEQFF.

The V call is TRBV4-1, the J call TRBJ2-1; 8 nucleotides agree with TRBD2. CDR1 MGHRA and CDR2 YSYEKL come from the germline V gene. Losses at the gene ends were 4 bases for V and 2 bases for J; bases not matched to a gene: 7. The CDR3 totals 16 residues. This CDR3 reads CASSLPGLGTYNEQFF. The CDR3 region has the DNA TGCGCCAGCAGCCTACCGGGACTAGGCACCTACAATGAGCAGTTCTTC.

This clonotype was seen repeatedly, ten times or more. CDR3 nucleotide sequence: TGTGCCAGCAGTCCACTCCGGAGTGCGACCCGATACAATGAGCAGTTCTTC. The encoded protein is CASSPLRSATRYNEQFF. The rearrangement uses TRBV12-3 or TRBV12-4 and TRBJ2-1; D call uncertain. The CDR3 contains 17 residues. Trimming removed 5 bases from V and 4 bases from J, with 21 bases in between.